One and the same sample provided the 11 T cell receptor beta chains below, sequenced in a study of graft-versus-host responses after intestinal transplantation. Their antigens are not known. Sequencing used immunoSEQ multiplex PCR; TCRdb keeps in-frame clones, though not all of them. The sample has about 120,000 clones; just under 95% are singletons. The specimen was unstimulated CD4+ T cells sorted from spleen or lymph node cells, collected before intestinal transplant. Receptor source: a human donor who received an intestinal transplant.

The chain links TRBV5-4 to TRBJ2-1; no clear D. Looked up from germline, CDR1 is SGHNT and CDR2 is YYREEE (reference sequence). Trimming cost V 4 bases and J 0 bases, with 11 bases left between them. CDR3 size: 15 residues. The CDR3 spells CASSRASSSYNEQFF. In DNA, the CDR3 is TGTGCCAGCAGCAGGGCTTCCAGCTCCTACAATGAGCAGTTCTTC.

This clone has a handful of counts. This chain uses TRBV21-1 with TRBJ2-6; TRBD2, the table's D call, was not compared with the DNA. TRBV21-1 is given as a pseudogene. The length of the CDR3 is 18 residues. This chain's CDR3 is CASTVGTSSLSGANVLTF. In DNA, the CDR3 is TGTGCCAGCACCGTCGGGACTAGCAGTCTCTCTGGGGCCAACGTCCTGACTTTC.

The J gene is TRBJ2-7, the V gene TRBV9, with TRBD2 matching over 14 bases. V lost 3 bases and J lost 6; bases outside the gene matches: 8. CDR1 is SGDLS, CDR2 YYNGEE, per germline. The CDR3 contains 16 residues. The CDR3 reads CASSASGLAGEGEQYF. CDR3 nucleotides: TGTGCCAGCAGCGCATCGGGACTAGCGGGGGAAGGCGAGCAGTACTTC.

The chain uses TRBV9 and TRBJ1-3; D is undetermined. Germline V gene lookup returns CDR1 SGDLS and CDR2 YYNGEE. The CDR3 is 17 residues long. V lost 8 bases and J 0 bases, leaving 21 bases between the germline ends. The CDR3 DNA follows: TGTGCCAGTGGAAATCTGGACGGCCGAAGCTCTGGAAACACCATATATTTT. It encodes CASGNLDGRSSGNTIYF.

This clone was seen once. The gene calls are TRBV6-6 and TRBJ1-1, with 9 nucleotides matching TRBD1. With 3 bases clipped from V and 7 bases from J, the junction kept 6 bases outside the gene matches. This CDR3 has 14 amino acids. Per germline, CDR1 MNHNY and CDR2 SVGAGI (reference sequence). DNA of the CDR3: TGTGCCAGCAGTTATAGCGGACAGGGGAATGAAGCTTTCTTT. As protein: CASSYSGQGNEAFF.

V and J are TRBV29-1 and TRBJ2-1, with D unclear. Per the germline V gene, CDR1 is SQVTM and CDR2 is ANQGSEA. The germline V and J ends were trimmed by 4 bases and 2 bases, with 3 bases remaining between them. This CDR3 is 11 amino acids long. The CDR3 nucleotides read TGCAGCGTTGCGGCCTACAATGAGCAGTTCTTC. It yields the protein CSVAAYNEQFF.

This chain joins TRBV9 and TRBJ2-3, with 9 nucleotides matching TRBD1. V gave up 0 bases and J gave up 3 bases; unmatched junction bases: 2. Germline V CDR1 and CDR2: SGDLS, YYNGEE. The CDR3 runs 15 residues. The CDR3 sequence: CASSVEGTGTDTQYF. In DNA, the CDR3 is TGTGCCAGCAGCGTAGAAGGGACAGGGACAGATACGCAGTATTTT.

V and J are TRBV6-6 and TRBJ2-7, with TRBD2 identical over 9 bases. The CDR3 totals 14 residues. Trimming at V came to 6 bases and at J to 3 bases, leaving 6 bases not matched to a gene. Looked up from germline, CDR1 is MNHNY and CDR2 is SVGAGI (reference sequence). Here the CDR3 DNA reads TGTGCCAGCAGGACTAGCGGAACGGGCTACGAGCAGTACTTC. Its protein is CASRTSGTGYEQYF.

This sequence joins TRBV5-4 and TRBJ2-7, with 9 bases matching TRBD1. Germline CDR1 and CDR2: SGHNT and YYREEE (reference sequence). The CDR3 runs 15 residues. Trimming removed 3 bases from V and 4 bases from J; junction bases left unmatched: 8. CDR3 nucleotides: TGTGCCAGCAGCTCAAAACAGGGGGCTACTTACGAGCAGTACTTC. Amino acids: CASSSKQGATYEQYF.

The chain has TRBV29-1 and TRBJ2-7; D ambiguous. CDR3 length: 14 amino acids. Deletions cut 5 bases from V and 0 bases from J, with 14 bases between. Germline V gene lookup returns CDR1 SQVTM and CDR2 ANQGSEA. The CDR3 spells CSVSTPQRSYEQYF. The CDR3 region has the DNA TGCAGCGTTTCGACTCCACAACGCTCCTACGAGCAGTACTTC.

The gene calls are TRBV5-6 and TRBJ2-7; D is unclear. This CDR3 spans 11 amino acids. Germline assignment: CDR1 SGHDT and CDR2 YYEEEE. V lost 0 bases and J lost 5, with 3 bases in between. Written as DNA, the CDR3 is TGTGCCAGCAGCTTGGACCACGAGCAGTACTTC. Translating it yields CASSLDHEQYF.